The rows below give T cell receptor beta chains drawn from one sample of a study of PD-1 blockade in classical Hodgkin lymphoma. Using immunoSEQ multiplex PCR, the repertoire was profiled, and TCRdb retains in-frame clones only, with some absent. The table shows about 12,000 clones, with around 85% occurring only once. Source: CD4+ T cells from blood, taken at baseline. The receptors originated from a human donor with classical Hodgkin lymphoma. Each CDR3 is given with its conserved first and last residue. The order of the fields is J gene, V gene, D gene, clone size, CDR3 protein, CDR3 DNA. The D gene is left open where the match is weak. The listing skips clone size in some rows; elsewhere it reads once, few, many or a size class.

j_call: TRBJ1-2; v_call: TRBV11-2; d_call: TRBD1; clone_size: .; cdr3_aa: CASSQAGTGRHYGYTF; cdr3_nt: TGCGCCAGCAGCCAAGCGGGGACAGGGAGGCACTATGGCTACACCTTC
j_call: TRBJ1-2; v_call: TRBV4-2; d_call: TRBD1; clone_size: .; cdr3_aa: CASSQTSGQEANYGYTF; cdr3_nt: TGTGCCAGCAGCCAAACCTCCGGACAGGAGGCTAACTATGGCTACACCTTC
j_call: TRBJ1-5; v_call: TRBV19; d_call: TRBD1; clone_size: once; cdr3_aa: CASSETGGNQPQHF; cdr3_nt: TGTGCCAGTAGTGAGACAGGGGGAAATCAGCCCCAGCATTTT
j_call: TRBJ1-1; v_call: TRBV11-3; d_call: .; clone_size: .; cdr3_aa: CASSLRGVNTEAFF; cdr3_nt: TGTGCCAGCAGCTTACGGGGGGTGAACACTGAAGCTTTCTTT
j_call: TRBJ2-7; v_call: TRBV6-6; d_call: .; clone_size: .; cdr3_aa: CASSYFQSSYEQYF; cdr3_nt: TGTGCCAGCAGTTACTTTCAGAGTTCCTACGAGCAGTACTTC
j_call: TRBJ2-3; v_call: TRBV5-1; d_call: .; clone_size: .; cdr3_aa: CASSPNRPASTDTQYF; cdr3_nt: TGCGCCAGCAGCCCTAATCGACCTGCCAGCACAGATACGCAGTATTTT
j_call: TRBJ1-2; v_call: TRBV7-8; d_call: TRBD1; clone_size: once; cdr3_aa: CASSSDRGWNYGYTF; cdr3_nt: TGTGCCAGCAGCTCCGACAGGGGGTGGAACTATGGCTACACCTTC
j_call: TRBJ2-7; v_call: TRBV29-1; d_call: .; clone_size: .; cdr3_aa: CSVAPGAAYEQYF; cdr3_nt: TGCAGCGTTGCCCCAGGGGCCGCCTACGAGCAGTACTTC
j_call: TRBJ1-1; v_call: TRBV28; d_call: TRBD1; clone_size: .; cdr3_aa: CASSSTGAWTMNTEAFF; cdr3_nt: TGTGCCAGCAGTTCAACAGGGGCTTGGACCATGAACACTGAAGCTTTCTTT
j_call: TRBJ2-3; v_call: TRBV9; d_call: .; clone_size: .; cdr3_aa: CASSANPESTDTQYF; cdr3_nt: TGTGCCAGCAGCGCAAACCCAGAAAGCACAGATACGCAGTATTTT
j_call: TRBJ2-3; v_call: TRBV10-3; d_call: TRBD1; clone_size: .; cdr3_aa: CAISDRGRTTDTQYF; cdr3_nt: TGTGCCATCAGTGACAGGGGGCGTACTACAGATACGCAGTATTTT
j_call: TRBJ1-4; v_call: TRBV5-4; d_call: TRBD1; clone_size: .; cdr3_aa: CASSSTTGAMNEKLFF; cdr3_nt: TGTGCCAGCAGCTCGACTACAGGGGCGATGAATGAAAAACTGTTTTTT
j_call: TRBJ1-3; v_call: TRBV4-1; d_call: .; clone_size: .; cdr3_aa: CASSQVGLGNTIYF; cdr3_nt: TGCGCCAGCAGCCAAGTGGGACTCGGAAACACCATATATTTT
j_call: TRBJ1-1; v_call: TRBV9; d_call: .; clone_size: .; cdr3_aa: CASSVSTDNTEAFF; cdr3_nt: TGTGCCAGCAGCGTATCGACGGATAACACTGAAGCTTTCTTT
j_call: TRBJ1-1; v_call: TRBV5-6; d_call: .; clone_size: .; cdr3_aa: CASSLRLNTEAFF; cdr3_nt: TGTGCCAGCAGCTTGCGGCTGAACACTGAAGCTTTCTTT
j_call: TRBJ2-5; v_call: TRBV6-1; d_call: .; clone_size: .; cdr3_aa: CASSEWTVYAEETQYF; cdr3_nt: TGTGCCAGCAGTGAGTGGACAGTCTATGCAGAAGAGACCCAGTACTTC
j_call: TRBJ2-2; v_call: TRBV19; d_call: .; clone_size: .; cdr3_aa: CASSIGATANTGELFF; cdr3_nt: TGTGCCAGTAGTATTGGGGCCACTGCGAACACCGGGGAGCTGTTTTTT
j_call: TRBJ2-3; v_call: TRBV30; d_call: .; clone_size: .; cdr3_aa: CAWRGAISTDTQYF; cdr3_nt: TGTGCCTGGAGGGGAGCGATAAGCACAGATACGCAGTATTTT
j_call: TRBJ1-2; v_call: TRBV29-1; d_call: .; clone_size: .; cdr3_aa: CSAAPRVGSYGYTF; cdr3_nt: TGCAGCGCAGCCCCCAGGGTAGGCAGCTATGGCTACACCTTC
j_call: TRBJ2-3; v_call: TRBV6-1; d_call: .; clone_size: .; cdr3_aa: CASSFRDVRDTQYF; cdr3_nt: TGTGCCAGCAGTTTCCGGGACGTGAGAGATACGCAGTATTTT
j_call: TRBJ2-5; v_call: TRBV4-3; d_call: .; clone_size: .; cdr3_aa: CASSQEPAPPSTQYF; cdr3_nt: TGCGCCAGCAGCCAAGAGCCCGCCCCTCCTTCGACCCAGTACTTC
j_call: TRBJ2-7; v_call: TRBV18; d_call: .; clone_size: .; cdr3_aa: CASSPWGQPYEQYF; cdr3_nt: TGTGCCAGCTCACCATGGGGACAACCCTACGAGCAGTACTTC
j_call: TRBJ2-5; v_call: TRBV28; d_call: .; clone_size: .; cdr3_aa: CASSLVGPETQYF; cdr3_nt: TGTGCCAGCAGTTTGGTGGGCCCAGAGACCCAGTACTTC
j_call: TRBJ2-3; v_call: TRBV19; d_call: .; clone_size: .; cdr3_aa: CASSISGGGTDTQYF; cdr3_nt: TGTGCCAGTAGTATAAGTGGCGGGGGCACAGATACGCAGTATTTT
j_call: TRBJ2-1; v_call: TRBV9; d_call: .; clone_size: .; cdr3_aa: CASSVNAEPYNECAFF; cdr3_nt: TGTGCCAGCAGCGTCAACGCGGAACCCTACAATGAGTGTGCGTTCTTC
j_call: TRBJ2-7; v_call: TRBV7-6; d_call: .; clone_size: once; cdr3_aa: CASSPQQGSYEQYF; cdr3_nt: TGTGCCAGCAGCCCACAACAGGGTTCCTACGAGCAGTACTTC
j_call: TRBJ1-1; v_call: TRBV7-2; d_call: .; clone_size: .; cdr3_aa: CASSPSIGRRTTEAFF; cdr3_nt: TGTGCCAGCAGCCCGTCAATAGGACGGCGAACCACTGAAGCTTTCTTT
j_call: TRBJ1-6; v_call: TRBV6-4; d_call: .; clone_size: .; cdr3_aa: CASSDPAGLSSPLHF; cdr3_nt: TGTGCCAGCAGTGACCCCGCAGGGCTGAGTTCACCCCTCCACTTT
j_call: TRBJ2-5; v_call: TRBV7-2; d_call: TRBD2; clone_size: .; cdr3_aa: CASSLGGGRKETQYF; cdr3_nt: TGTGCCAGCAGCTTAGGCGGGGGGCGGAAAGAGACCCAGTACTTC